The TCR beta chain under discussion was sequenced for a study of T cells in Graves' hyperthyroidism and ophthalmopathy. It was RNA transcripts that yielded the amplified TCR beta CDR3 regions. A first-round RT-PCR of the TCR CDR3 used the HTBI primer set. TCRdb re-derived calls from the multiplex PCR reads in MiXCR, one entry per CDR3 protein. The profile shows fewer than 300,000 distinct CDR3 sequences, around 25% of them singletons. CDR1 MNHNS and CDR2 SASEGT come from the germline V gene. Trimming shortened V by 7 bases and J by 4 bases, and 14 bases separated the two germline ends. This CDR3 is built from 13 residues. Out of approximately 9.9 ml of fresh peripheral blood came the PBMCs.

This clonotype was obtained from a man in his forties with Graves' hyperthyroidism that later progressed to Graves' ophthalmopathy. The sequenced sample was blood. The chain couples TRBV6-1 to TRBJ2-7; D remains unclear. The CDR3 coding sequence is TGTGCCAGCAAATCGATCAAGGGTTACGAGCAGTACTTC. Residues: CASKSIKGYEQYF.